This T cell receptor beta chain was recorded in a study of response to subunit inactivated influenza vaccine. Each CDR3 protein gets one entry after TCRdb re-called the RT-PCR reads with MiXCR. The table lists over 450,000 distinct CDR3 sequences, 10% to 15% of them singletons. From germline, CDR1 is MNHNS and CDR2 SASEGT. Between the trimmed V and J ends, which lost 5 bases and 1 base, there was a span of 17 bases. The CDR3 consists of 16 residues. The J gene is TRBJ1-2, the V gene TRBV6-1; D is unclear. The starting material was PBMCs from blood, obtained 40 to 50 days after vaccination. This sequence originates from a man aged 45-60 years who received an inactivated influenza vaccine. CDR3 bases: TGTGCCAGCAGTAGCGGGAGGGAACTAATTAACTATGGCTACACCTTC. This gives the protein CASSSGRELINYGYTF.